The entry that follows covers one T cell receptor beta chain sequence. The antigen is not known. The sample originates from a study of T-cell memory formation after mild COVID-19. Study results and caveats: Several responding clones turned up in pre-infection memory, indicating that cross-reactive memory may have taken part. Whereas later expanders leaned CD4+, clones contracting day 15 to 85 showed a balanced CD4/CD8 makeup. Confirmation of SARS-CoV-2 specificity was lacking for second-wave clones peaking day 37.

TCRdb passed the 5' RACE reads through MiXCR, listing each CDR3 protein once. The table lists around 310,000 distinct CDR3 sequences, 20% to 25% of them singletons, with over 20% in the top ten. The sequence was collected from a man aged 18 to 29 who had mild COVID-19 (a few samples of this study predate the infection). Cell type and time point are not known. The sequencing sample was made of PBMCs or a T cell subset sorted from them (not recorded which).

The CDR3 region has the DNA TGTGCCACCAGCAGAGATTCAATCCCCGGGGGCGTTGATCGTTATGGCTACACCTTC. Translating gives CATSRDSIPGGVDRYGYTF. This chain uses TRBV15 with TRBJ1-2; D may be TRBD1 (6 bases). This CDR3 has 19 amino acids. Germline CDR1 is LNHNV and CDR2 is YYDKDF (reference sequence). Trimming shortened V by 0 bases and J by 5 bases, and 25 bases separated the two germline ends.